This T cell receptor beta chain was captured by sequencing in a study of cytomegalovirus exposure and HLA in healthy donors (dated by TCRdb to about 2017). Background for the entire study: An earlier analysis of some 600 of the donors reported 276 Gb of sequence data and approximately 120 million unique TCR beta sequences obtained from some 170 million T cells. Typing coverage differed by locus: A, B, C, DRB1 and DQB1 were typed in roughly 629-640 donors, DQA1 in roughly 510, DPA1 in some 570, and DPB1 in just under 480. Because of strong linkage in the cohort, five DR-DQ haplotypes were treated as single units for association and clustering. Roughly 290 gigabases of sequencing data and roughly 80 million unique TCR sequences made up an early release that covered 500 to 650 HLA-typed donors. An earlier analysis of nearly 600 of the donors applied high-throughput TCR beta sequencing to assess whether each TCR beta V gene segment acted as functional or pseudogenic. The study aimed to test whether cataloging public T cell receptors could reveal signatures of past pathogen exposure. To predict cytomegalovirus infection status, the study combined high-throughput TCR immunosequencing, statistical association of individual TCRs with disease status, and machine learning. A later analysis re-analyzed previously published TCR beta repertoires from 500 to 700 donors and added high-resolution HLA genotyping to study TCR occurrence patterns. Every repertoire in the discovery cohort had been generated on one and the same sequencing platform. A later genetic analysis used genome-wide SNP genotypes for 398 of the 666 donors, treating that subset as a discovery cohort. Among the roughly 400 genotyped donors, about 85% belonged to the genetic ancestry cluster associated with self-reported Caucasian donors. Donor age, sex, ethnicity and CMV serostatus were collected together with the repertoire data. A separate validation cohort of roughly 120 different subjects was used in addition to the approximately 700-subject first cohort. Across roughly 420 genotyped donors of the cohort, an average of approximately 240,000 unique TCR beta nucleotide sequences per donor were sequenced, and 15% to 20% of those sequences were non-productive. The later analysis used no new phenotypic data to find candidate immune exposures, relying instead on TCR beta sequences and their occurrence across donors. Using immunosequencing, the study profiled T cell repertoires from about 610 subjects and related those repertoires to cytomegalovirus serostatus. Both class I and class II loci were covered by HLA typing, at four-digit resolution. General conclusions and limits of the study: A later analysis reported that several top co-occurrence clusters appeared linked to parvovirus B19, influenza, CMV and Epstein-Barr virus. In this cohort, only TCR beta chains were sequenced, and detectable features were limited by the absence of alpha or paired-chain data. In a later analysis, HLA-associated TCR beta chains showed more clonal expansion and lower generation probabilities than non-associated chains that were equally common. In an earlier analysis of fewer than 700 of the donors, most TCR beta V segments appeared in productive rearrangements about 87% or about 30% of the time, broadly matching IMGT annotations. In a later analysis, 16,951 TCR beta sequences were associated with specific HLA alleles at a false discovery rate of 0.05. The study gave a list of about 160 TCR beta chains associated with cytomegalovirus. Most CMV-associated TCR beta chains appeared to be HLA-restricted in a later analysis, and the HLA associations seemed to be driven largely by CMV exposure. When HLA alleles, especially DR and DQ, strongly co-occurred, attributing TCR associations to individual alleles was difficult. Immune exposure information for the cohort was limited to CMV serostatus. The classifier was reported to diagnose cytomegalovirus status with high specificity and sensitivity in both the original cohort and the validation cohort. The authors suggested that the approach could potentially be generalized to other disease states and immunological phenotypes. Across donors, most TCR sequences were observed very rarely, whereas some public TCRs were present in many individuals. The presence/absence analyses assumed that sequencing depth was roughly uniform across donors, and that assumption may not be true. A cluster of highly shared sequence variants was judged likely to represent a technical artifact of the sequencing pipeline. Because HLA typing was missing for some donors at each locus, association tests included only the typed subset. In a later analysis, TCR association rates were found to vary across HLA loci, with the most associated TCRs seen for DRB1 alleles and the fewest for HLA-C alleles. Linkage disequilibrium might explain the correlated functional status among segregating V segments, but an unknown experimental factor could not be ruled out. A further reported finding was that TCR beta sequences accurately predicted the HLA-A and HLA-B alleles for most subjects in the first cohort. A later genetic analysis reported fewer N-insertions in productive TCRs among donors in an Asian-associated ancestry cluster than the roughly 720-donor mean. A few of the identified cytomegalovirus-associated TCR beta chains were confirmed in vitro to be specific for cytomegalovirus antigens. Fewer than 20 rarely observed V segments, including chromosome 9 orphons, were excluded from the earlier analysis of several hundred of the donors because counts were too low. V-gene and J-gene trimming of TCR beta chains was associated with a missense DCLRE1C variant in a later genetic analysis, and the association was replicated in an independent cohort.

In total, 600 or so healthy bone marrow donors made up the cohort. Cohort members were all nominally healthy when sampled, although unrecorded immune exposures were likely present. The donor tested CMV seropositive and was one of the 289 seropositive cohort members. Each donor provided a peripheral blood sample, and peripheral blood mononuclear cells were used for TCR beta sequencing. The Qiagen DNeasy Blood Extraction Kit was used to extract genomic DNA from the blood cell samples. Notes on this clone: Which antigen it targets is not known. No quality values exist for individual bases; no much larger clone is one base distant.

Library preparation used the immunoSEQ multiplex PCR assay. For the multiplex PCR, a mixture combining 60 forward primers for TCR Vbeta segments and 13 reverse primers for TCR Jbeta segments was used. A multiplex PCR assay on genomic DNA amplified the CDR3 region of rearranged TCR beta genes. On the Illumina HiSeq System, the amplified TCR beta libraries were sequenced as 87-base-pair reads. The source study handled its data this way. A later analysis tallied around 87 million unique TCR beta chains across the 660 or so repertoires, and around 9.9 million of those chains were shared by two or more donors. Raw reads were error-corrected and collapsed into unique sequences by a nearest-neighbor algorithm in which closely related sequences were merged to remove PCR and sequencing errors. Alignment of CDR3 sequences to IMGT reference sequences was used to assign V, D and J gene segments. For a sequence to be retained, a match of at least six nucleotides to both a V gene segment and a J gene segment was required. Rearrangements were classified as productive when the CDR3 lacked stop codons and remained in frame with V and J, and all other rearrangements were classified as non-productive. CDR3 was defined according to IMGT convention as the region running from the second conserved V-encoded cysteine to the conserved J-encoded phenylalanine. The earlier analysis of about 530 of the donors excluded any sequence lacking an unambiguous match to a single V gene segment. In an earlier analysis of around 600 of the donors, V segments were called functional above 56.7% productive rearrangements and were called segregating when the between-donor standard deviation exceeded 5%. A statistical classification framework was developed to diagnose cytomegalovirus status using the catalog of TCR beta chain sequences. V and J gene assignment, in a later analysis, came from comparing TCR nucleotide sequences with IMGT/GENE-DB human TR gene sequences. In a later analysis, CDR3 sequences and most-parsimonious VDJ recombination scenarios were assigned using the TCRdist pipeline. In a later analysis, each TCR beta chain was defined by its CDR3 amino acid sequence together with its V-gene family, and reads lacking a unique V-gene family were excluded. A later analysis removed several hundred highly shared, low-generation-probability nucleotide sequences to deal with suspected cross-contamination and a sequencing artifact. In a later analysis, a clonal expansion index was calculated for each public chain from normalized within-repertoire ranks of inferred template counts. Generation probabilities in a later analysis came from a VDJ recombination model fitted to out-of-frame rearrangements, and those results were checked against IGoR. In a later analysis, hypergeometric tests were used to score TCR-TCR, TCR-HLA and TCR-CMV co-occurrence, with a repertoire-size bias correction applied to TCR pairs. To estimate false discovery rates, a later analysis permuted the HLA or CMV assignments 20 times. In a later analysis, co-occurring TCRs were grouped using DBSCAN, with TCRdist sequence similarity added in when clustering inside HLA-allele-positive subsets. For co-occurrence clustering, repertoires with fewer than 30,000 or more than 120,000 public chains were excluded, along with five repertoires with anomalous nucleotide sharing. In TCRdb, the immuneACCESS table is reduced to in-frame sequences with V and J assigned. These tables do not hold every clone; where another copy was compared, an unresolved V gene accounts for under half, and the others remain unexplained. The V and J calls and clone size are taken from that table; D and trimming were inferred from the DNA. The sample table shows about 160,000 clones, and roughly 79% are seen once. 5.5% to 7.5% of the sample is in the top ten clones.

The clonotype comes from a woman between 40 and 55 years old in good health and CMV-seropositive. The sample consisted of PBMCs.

The CDR3 in this case is CASSTRKGDTEAFF. The nucleotide sequence reads as follows: TGTGCCAGTAGTACGAGAAAGGGGGACACTGAAGCTTTCTTT. The rearrangement combines TRBV19 with TRBJ1-1; the D gene is perhaps TRBD1, from 6 matching bases. The trim is 4 bases for V and 3 bases for J, with a gap of 12 bases between the germline ends. From the germline V gene (reference sequence), CDR1 is LNHDA and CDR2 is SQIVND. From the cysteine up to the phenylalanine, the CDR3 has a length of 14 residues. Only the CDR3 part of the read is kept: 42 bases, read in frame from the first base.